The 8 T cell receptor beta chains below come from one sample, sequenced in a study of blood T cells in healthy people across ages. With a J-beta primer mix and a sample-barcoded 5' primer, a second PCR ran about 6 to 11 cycles. TCRdb re-derived calls from the 5' RACE reads in MiXCR, one entry per CDR3 protein. The profile covers 650,000 to 1,000,000 distinct CDR3 sequences, with 35% to 40% appearing a single time and 13% taken by the ten largest. The specimen was blood. The source of these receptors is a young man in good health.

About this clonotype itself: This may be a read error: a much more frequent sequence differs by one nucleotide. The rearrangement links TRBV27 to TRBJ2-6; D is perhaps TRBD1 or TRBD2 (5 bases each). Per germline, CDR1 MNHEY and CDR2 SMNVEV (reference sequence). This CDR3 region has 18 residues. The CDR3 DNA reads as TGTGCCAGCACCTCTCGGTCCTACGACTACTCTGGGGCCAACGTCCCGACTTTC. Protein product: CASTSRSYDYSGANVPTF.

As to this clonotype: The junction shows a germline mismatch at one end, possibly a read error. The rearrangement uses TRBV20-1 and TRBJ1-6; 8 positions match TRBD1. The CDR3 covers 14 residues. Germline V gene data show CDR1 as DFQATT and CDR2 as SNEGSKA (reference sequence). CDR3 loop: CSASPGQDNSPPHF. In nucleotides, the CDR3 is TGCAGTGCGAGCCCGGGACAGGATAATTCACCCCCCCACTTT.

In its sample, this clonotype was seen a few times. This chain uses TRBV20-1 with TRBJ2-7; 7 bases match TRBD1. CDR3 size: 15 residues. From germline, CDR1 is DFQATT and CDR2 SNEGSKA (reference sequence). Trimming took 2 bases from V and 6 from J; bases not matched to a gene: 13. The chain's CDR3 is CSARRDSDLYSEQYF. DNA of the CDR3: TGCAGTGCTAGAAGGGACAGCGATCTCTATAGCGAGCAGTACTTC.

J is TRBJ2-5 and V is TRBV7-3, with D perhaps TRBD2 (6 bases). The CDR3 spans 14 residues. Trimming removed 4 bases at V and 5 bases at J, with 14 bases between. Germline-derived CDR1 and CDR2 are SGHTA and FQGTGA. The CDR3 region is CASSSHGTSETQYF. The DNA for the CDR3 is TGTGCCAGCAGCTCCCACGGGACTTCGGAGACCCAGTACTTC.

This clonotype was seen more than once but under ten times. The J gene is TRBJ2-4, the V gene TRBV5-6; either TRBD1 or TRBD2 may supply D (6 bases each). Trimming removed 3 bases at V and 6 bases at J, with 22 bases between. The CDR3 has 17 residues. The germline V gene encodes CDR1 SGHDT and CDR2 YYEEEE. CDR3 loop: CASSYAGHPRTGNIQYF. The CDR3 DNA is TGTGCCAGCAGCTATGCGGGACACCCAAGAACTGGAAACATTCAGTACTTC.

V usage is TRBV2 and J usage is TRBJ2-7, with a weak D call TRBD2 (6 bases). This CDR3 has 11 residues. Germline CDR1 SNHLY, CDR2 FYNNEI. V lost 6 bases, J lost 6 bases, and 9 bases lay in between. The CDR3 loop is CASSPTSEQYF. Here the CDR3 DNA reads TGTGCCAGCAGCCCGACTAGCGAGCAGTACTTC.

This clonotype was recorded a few times. A much bigger clone sits one base away, suggesting this may be a read error. The chain uses TRBV29-1 and TRBJ2-1; D could derive from TRBD1 or TRBD2 (6 bases each). CDR1 is SQVTM and CDR2 is ANQGSEA in the germline V gene. The CDR3 runs 14 residues. CDR3 region: CNVRLGGSYNEQFF. For the CDR3, the DNA is TGCAACGTTAGGTTGGGGGGCTCTTACAATGAGCAGTTCTTC.

Comment on this clonotype: Germline and junction disagree at one end, which may indicate a read error. This chain joins TRBV4-3 and TRBJ2-2; D ambiguous. Germline V gene lookup returns CDR1 LGHNA and CDR2 YSLEER. The CDR3 length is 16 residues. CDR3 sequence reads: CASGQDGTSDTGELFF. CDR3 nucleotide sequence: TGCGCCAGCGGCCAAGATGGTACCTCAGACACCGGGGAGCTGTTTTTT.